These 15 T cell receptor beta chains came from one sample sequenced in a study of cytomegalovirus exposure and HLA in healthy donors (dated by TCRdb to between 2016 and 2019). Library preparation was by the immunoSEQ multiplex PCR assay. The multiplex PCR relied on a mix of 60 forward primers for TCR Vbeta segments and 13 reverse primers for TCR Jbeta segments. TCRdb's version of the immuneACCESS table is confined to in-frame rearrangements and falls short of the full clone set. An unresolved V gene accounts for under half of the shortfall where checked; the remainder is of unknown origin. The sample table shows more than 110,000 clones, and about 80% are seen once. The ten largest make up about 4.7% of the sample. Sequenced sample: PBMCs. The receptors were gathered from a male donor in good health and CMV-seronegative.

This clone was seen only once. The chain recombines TRBV19 with TRBJ2-6; D is perhaps TRBD1 (7 bases). V shed 7 bases and J shed 4 bases, with 17 bases lying between them. Germline V gene lookup returns CDR1 LNHDA and CDR2 SQIVND (reference sequence). CDR3 length: 16 amino acids. The CDR3 bases are TGTGCCAGTACCCCCAGGGGGGCAGGGGGGGCCAACGTCCTGACTTTC. Its protein product is CASTPRGAGGANVLTF.

This chain joins TRBV5-4 and TRBJ1-4, with D perhaps matching TRBD1 (6 bases). Germline CDR1 SGHNT, CDR2 YYREEE (reference sequence). The CDR3 totals 14 residues. With 4 bases removed from V and 0 bases from J, the gap between germline ends came to 7 bases. CDR3 in amino acids: CASSTGPTNEKLFF. The CDR3 coding sequence is TGTGCCAGCAGCACAGGGCCAACTAATGAAAAACTGTTTTTT.

This clone was counted only a few times. The chain combines TRBV7-2 with TRBJ2-7; 8 bases align to TRBD1. CDR1 is SGHTA, CDR2 FQGNSA, per germline. This CDR3 spans 15 amino acids. Trimming at V came to 5 bases and at J to 3 bases, leaving 9 bases not matched to a gene. The CDR3 DNA follows: TGTGCCAGCAGCCTAACATACGACAGGGGCTACGAGCAGTACTTC. Translating gives CASSLTYDRGYEQYF.

This chain links TRBV7-2 with TRBJ2-2; D gene unclear. CDR1 is SGHTA and CDR2 is FQGNSA in the germline V gene. V was pared by 4 bases and J by 4 bases, with 7 bases between. CDR3 size: 13 residues. The CDR3 nucleotides read TGTGCCAGCAGCTCCTCTCGCACCGGGGAGCTGTTTTTT. Its protein product is CASSSSRTGELFF.

V is TRBV6-1 and J is TRBJ1-6, with D hard to call. V was trimmed by 8 bases and J by 0 bases, leaving 11 bases between them. There are 15 residues in the CDR3. Germline values: CDR1 MNHNS, CDR2 SASEGT. The CDR3 DNA sequence: TGTGCCAGCCGGGGTGAGAGCTCCTATAATTCACCCCTCCACTTT. Translating gives CASRGESSYNSPLHF.

The chain couples TRBV18 to TRBJ2-1; TRBD2 matches 10 bases. Germline V CDR1 and CDR2: KGHSH, LQKENI. The junction had 8 bases not matched to a gene; V was cut back by 3 bases and J by 3 bases. This CDR3 spans 17 amino acids. The CDR3 sequence: CASSPDASGGFYNEQFF. The CDR3 nucleotides read TGTGCCAGCTCACCTGACGCTAGCGGGGGCTTCTACAATGAGCAGTTCTTC. Supplemented by reference TRBV18 and TRBJ2-1, the full variable domain reads NAGVMQNPRHLVRRRGQEARLRCSPMKGHSHVYWYRQLPEEGLKFMVYLQKENIIDESGMPKERFSAEFPKEGPSILRIQQVVRGDSAAYFCASSPDASGGFYNEQFFGPGTRLTVL.

V is TRBV6-5 and J is TRBJ1-2, with D hard to call. V was cut by 6 bases and J by 2 bases, with 10 bases left in between. Germline V gene data show CDR1 as MNHEY and CDR2 as SVGAGI. The CDR3 loop spans 13 amino acids. In nucleotides, the CDR3 is TGTGCCAGCAGCCCAACAATGAACTATGGCTACACCTTC. This codes for CASSPTMNYGYTF.

The genes are TRBV6-5 and TRBJ2-1, with D unclear. Trimming removed 2 bases at V and 2 bases at J, with 10 bases between. CDR3 size: 15 residues. Looked up from germline, CDR1 is MNHEY and CDR2 is SVGAGI. The CDR3 is CASSYSTYTYNEQFF. Written as DNA, the CDR3 is TGTGCCAGCAGTTACAGCACTTATACCTACAATGAGCAGTTCTTC.

The chain joins TRBV11-2 to TRBJ1-2; D not resolved. The CDR3 runs 16 residues. V shed 0 bases and J shed 0 bases, with 11 bases lying between them. The germline CDR1 and CDR2 sequences are SGHAT and FQNNGV. As DNA, the CDR3 is TGTGCCAGCAGCTTAGATCGGAGGTATACTAACTATGGCTACACCTTC. Its translation is CASSLDRRYTNYGYTF.

The chain has TRBV5-6 and TRBJ2-7, with D maybe TRBD2 (5 bases). This CDR3 is built from 15 residues. Germline V gene lookup returns CDR1 SGHDT and CDR2 YYEEEE. Trimming removed 4 bases from V and 6 bases from J, with 20 bases in between. The CDR3 loop is CASSLNGGVDFEQYF. In DNA form, the CDR3 reads TGTGCCAGCAGCCTAAATGGTGGGGTGGACTTCGAGCAGTACTTC.

This clone came up once. The chain joins TRBV5-4 to TRBJ2-5; 9 bases align to TRBD1. The J call may be mistaken, given a closer DNA end match to TRBJ2-7. The CDR3 sequence is 13 residues long. Germline V lookup: CDR1 SGHNT, CDR2 YYREEE (reference sequence). CDR3 DNA: TGTGCCAGCAGCCGGGACAGGGTATACGAGCAGTACTTC. Protein product: CASSRDRVYEQYF.

A single count supports this clone. The gene calls are TRBV2 and TRBJ1-5; tentative D call: TRBD1 (6 bases). The germline V and J ends were trimmed by 8 bases and 4 bases, with 12 bases remaining between them. Looked up from germline, CDR1 is SNHLY and CDR2 is FYNNEI. This CDR3 contains 13 residues. For the CDR3, the DNA is TGTGCCAGCTTCCGAGGGGGAAATCAGCCCCAGCATTTT. Translated: CASFRGGNQPQHF.

The chain carries TRBV7-2 and TRBJ2-5; possible D gene TRBD1, 6 bases. The CDR3 has 13 residues. Trimming stripped 5 bases from V and 1 base from J, with 8 bases between. Germline values: CDR1 SGHTA, CDR2 FQGNSA. CDR3 sequence: CASSRQVQETQYF. CDR3 coding DNA: TGTGCCAGCAGCCGACAGGTCCAAGAGACCCAGTACTTC.

This clone came up once. The chain couples TRBV20-1 to TRBJ1-1, with D unclear. Per the germline V gene, CDR1 is DFQATT and CDR2 is SNEGSKA (reference sequence). The V and J ends lost 5 bases and 11 bases respectively, with 9 bases between them. The CDR3 totals 9 residues. This CDR3 reads CSAVPVAFF. The CDR3 DNA reads TGCAGTGCTGTACCAGTGGCTTTCTTT.

The CDR3: CASSPGQGVGYTF. CDR3 nucleotide sequence: TGCGCCAGCAGCCCAGGACAGGGTGTTGGCTACACCTTC. The chain recombines TRBV5-1 with TRBJ1-2; 8 positions match TRBD1. V dropped 4 bases and J dropped 7; count of bases not matched to a gene: 6. The CDR3 covers 13 residues. Germline V lookup: CDR1 SGHRS, CDR2 YFSETQ.